This is a list of T cell receptor beta chains from one sample in a study of blood T cells in healthy people across ages. TCRdb fed the 5' RACE reads into MiXCR, producing one record per CDR3 protein. The table lists about 1.6 million distinct CDR3 sequences, roughly 30% of them singletons, with roughly 10% in the top ten. Sequenced: blood. These receptors all come from a woman aged 25 to 39 in good health. The CDR3 runs from the conserved cysteine through the conserved F or W. Fields, in order: J gene, D gene, clone size, V gene, CDR3 length, CDR3 DNA, CDR3 protein. D genes are given only for firm matches. Clone size is given for some rows only: seen once, a few or many times, or a class if the clone is expanded.

J: TRBJ2-3; D: TRBD2; size: many; V: TRBV29-1; length: 10; DNA: TGCAGCGTCATTCTAGCGGAGCAGTATTTT; CDR3: CSVILAEQYF
J: TRBJ1-2; D: NA; size: NA; V: TRBV5-1; length: 14; DNA: TGCGCCAGCAGGACCACGGGGGGCTTGGATGGCTACACCTTC; CDR3: CASRTTGGLDGYTF
J: TRBJ2-6; D: NA; size: NA; V: TRBV7-9; length: 18; DNA: TGTGCCAGCAGCTTAGCGGGGGGCCGAAGCTCTGGGGCCAACGTCCTGACTTTC; CDR3: CASSLAGGRSSGANVLTF
J: TRBJ2-1; D: NA; size: few; V: TRBV5-6; length: 12; DNA: TGTGCCAGCAGCTTGGACGGGACTGAGCAGTTCTTC; CDR3: CASSLDGTEQFF
J: TRBJ2-3; D: NA; size: NA; V: TRBV20-1; length: 16; DNA: TGCAGTGCTAGAGATCTCCCGGGGGAAATGGCAGATACGCAGTATTTT; CDR3: CSARDLPGEMADTQYF
J: TRBJ2-3; D: NA; size: NA; V: TRBV9; length: 16; DNA: TGTGCCAGCAGCGTGAAAGACAGGCCTAGCACAGATACGCAGTATTTT; CDR3: CASSVKDRPSTDTQYF
J: TRBJ1-2; D: TRBD1; size: many; V: TRBV29-1; length: 11; DNA: TGCAGCACCGGGACAGGGGATGGCTACACCTTC; CDR3: CSTGTGDGYTF
J: TRBJ2-5; D: NA; size: many; V: TRBV27; length: 13; DNA: TGTGCCAGCAGCCTAGGAATCCGGGAGACCCAGTACTTC; CDR3: CASSLGIRETQYF
J: TRBJ2-2; D: TRBD1; size: NA; V: TRBV7-2; length: 16; DNA: TGTGCCAGCAGCCGGAACAGGGGGGCGGACACCGGGGAGCTGTTTTTT; CDR3: CASSRNRGADTGELFF
J: TRBJ2-7; D: NA; size: NA; V: TRBV29-1; length: 13; DNA: TGCAGCGTGAGGACGCTCCCCTCCTACGAGCAGTACTTC; CDR3: CSVRTLPSYEQYF
J: TRBJ2-1; D: NA; size: few; V: TRBV28; length: 12; DNA: TGTGCCAGCAGGGAGTTAGTCAATGAGCAGTTCTTC; CDR3: CASRELVNEQFF
J: TRBJ1-2; D: NA; size: NA; V: TRBV19; length: 13; DNA: TGTGCCAGTAGTATAGGGTCCGAGGATGGCTACACCTTC; CDR3: CASSIGSEDGYTF
J: TRBJ2-3; D: NA; size: NA; V: TRBV6-5; length: 16; DNA: TGTGCCAGCAGTTACGCCGGCAGGGGTATGGGAGATACGCAGTATTTT; CDR3: CASSYAGRGMGDTQYF
J: TRBJ2-7; D: TRBD1; size: NA; V: TRBV10-1; length: 14; DNA: TGCGCCAGCAGTGACCGGGACAGGTCAAACGAGCAGTACTTC; CDR3: CASSDRDRSNEQYF
J: TRBJ2-7; D: TRBD2; size: few; V: TRBV27; length: 14; DNA: TGTGCCAGCAGTCCCTGGACCCGGGGGGGGGAGCAGTACTTC; CDR3: CASSPWTRGGEQYF
J: TRBJ2-1; D: NA; size: few; V: TRBV5-1; length: 13; DNA: TGCGCCAGCATGTCGGCGGAGTACAATGAGCAGTTCTTC; CDR3: CASMSAEYNEQFF
J: TRBJ2-1; D: NA; size: NA; V: TRBV29-1; length: 11; DNA: TGCAGCCCCGGAGTAGGGAATGAGCAGTTCTTC; CDR3: CSPGVGNEQFF
J: TRBJ2-2; D: NA; size: NA; V: TRBV6-6; length: 14; DNA: TGTGCCAGCAGTCCAGGGGTTCGAACCGGGGAGCTGTTTTTT; CDR3: CASSPGVRTGELFF
J: TRBJ2-7; D: NA; size: few; V: TRBV20-1; length: 11; DNA: TGCAGTGCTCGAGAATCGGGGGAGCAGTACTTC; CDR3: CSARESGEQYF
J: TRBJ1-2; D: NA; size: few; V: TRBV10-3; length: 15; DNA: TGTGCCATCAGTGAGTCCCTGGACAGTGTGAATGGCTACACCTTC; CDR3: CAISESLDSVNGYTF
J: TRBJ1-2; D: TRBD1; size: few; V: TRBV18; length: 15; DNA: TGTGCCAGCTCACAAGGGACAGTTCGAAACTATGGCTACACCTTC; CDR3: CASSQGTVRNYGYTF
J: TRBJ1-5; D: NA; size: NA; V: TRBV3-1; length: 16; DNA: TGTGCCAGCAGCCAAGATCAAGCGGGGTTTGGTCAGCCCCAGCATTTT; CDR3: CASSQDQAGFGQPQHF
J: TRBJ1-5; D: NA; size: NA; V: TRBV28; length: 12; DNA: TGTGCCAGCAGGACACCTAATCAGCCCCAGCATTTT; CDR3: CASRTPNQPQHF
J: TRBJ2-5; D: TRBD2; size: few; V: TRBV28; length: 19; DNA: TGTGCCAGCAGTTCTTGGGGCCTTCGCGCGGGGGGGGAGAAAGAGACCCAGTACTTC; CDR3: CASSSWGLRAGGEKETQYF
J: TRBJ2-7; D: TRBD2; size: NA; V: TRBV12-5; length: 18; DNA: TGTGCTAGTGGTTTGGATCCCTTGACTAGCGGGAGGGCTTTCGAGCAGTACTTC; CDR3: CASGLDPLTSGRAFEQYF
J: TRBJ2-1; D: NA; size: few; V: TRBV29-1; length: 11; DNA: TGCAGCGTTTCGTCCTACAATGAGCGGTTCTTC; CDR3: CSVSSYNERFF
J: TRBJ2-1; D: NA; size: NA; V: TRBV29-1; length: 12; DNA: TGCAGCGTTTCCGGGGCAAACAATGAGCAGTTCTTC; CDR3: CSVSGANNEQFF
J: TRBJ2-7; D: NA; size: many; V: TRBV29-1; length: 13; DNA: TGCAGCGTTGCCAGGGGACGTTTCTACGAGCAGTACTTC; CDR3: CSVARGRFYEQYF
J: TRBJ2-7; D: TRBD1; size: NA; V: TRBV20-1; length: 15; DNA: TGCAGTGCTAGAGACCCGGGACAGTCCCCCTACGAGCAGTACTTC; CDR3: CSARDPGQSPYEQYF
J: TRBJ2-1; D: NA; size: NA; V: TRBV7-9; length: 17; DNA: TGTGCCAGCAGCTTAGAGGCTAGCCACGTTATCTACAATGAGCAGTTCTTC; CDR3: CASSLEASHVIYNEQFF
J: TRBJ1-6; D: NA; size: few; V: TRBV29-1; length: 12; DNA: TGCAGCGCCGGGGAGGGTAATTCACCCCTCCACTTT; CDR3: CSAGEGNSPLHF
J: TRBJ1-2; D: NA; size: NA; V: TRBV20-1; length: 12; DNA: TGCAGTGCTAGAGGGGGCCGTGAGGGCTACACCTTC; CDR3: CSARGGREGYTF
J: TRBJ2-2; D: TRBD2; size: NA; V: TRBV4-1; length: 16; DNA: TGCGCCAGCAGCCCGACTAGCGGGGCGACGGGCGGGGAGCTGTTTTTT; CDR3: CASSPTSGATGGELFF
J: TRBJ2-1; D: TRBD2; size: NA; V: TRBV7-9; length: 17; DNA: TGTGCCAGCAGCTTAGTACTAGCGGGGCTTTCCTACAATGAGCAGTTCTTC; CDR3: CASSLVLAGLSYNEQFF
J: TRBJ1-4; D: NA; size: once; V: TRBV4-1; length: 15; DNA: TGCGCCAGCAGCCAAGCAAGCAGTCCCGGGGAAAAACTGTTTTTT; CDR3: CASSQASSPGEKLFF
J: TRBJ2-7; D: TRBD2; size: few; V: TRBV10-3; length: 13; DNA: TGTGCCACAACGCACGACAAAGCGGGAGAGCAGTACTTC; CDR3: CATTHDKAGEQYF
J: TRBJ2-1; D: NA; size: NA; V: TRBV13; length: 13; DNA: TGTGCCAGCAGCTTAGGTGCAGGGAGTGTGCAGTTCTTC; CDR3: CASSLGAGSVQFF
J: TRBJ1-2; D: TRBD1; size: NA; V: TRBV10-2; length: 14; DNA: TGCGCCAGCAGTGACCGGACAGGGTCCTATGGCTACACCTTC; CDR3: CASSDRTGSYGYTF
J: TRBJ2-7; D: TRBD2; size: NA; V: TRBV29-1; length: 14; DNA: TGCAGCGTCGAACTAGCGGGGGGTGGCTACGAGCAGTACTTC; CDR3: CSVELAGGGYEQYF
J: TRBJ2-7; D: NA; size: many; V: TRBV25-1; length: 17; DNA: TGTGCCAGCAGTGAATATACAGGGATGGGGGGTCTGGAAGAGCAGTACTTC; CDR3: CASSEYTGMGGLEEQYF
J: TRBJ2-3; D: NA; size: NA; V: TRBV10-3; length: 17; DNA: TGTGCCATCAGTGATGAGAGCCGGGGGCCGCCGGCGGGTACGCAGTATTTT; CDR3: CAISDESRGPPAGTQYF
J: TRBJ2-5; D: TRBD1; size: many; V: TRBV12-3/TRBV12-4; length: 14; DNA: TGTGCCAGCAGCAGGACAGGGGGTGGAGAGACCCAGTACTTC; CDR3: CASSRTGGGETQYF
J: TRBJ2-3; D: TRBD2; size: NA; V: TRBV20-1; length: 16; DNA: TGCAGTGCTAGAGATCCCCAGCGGGGGGGAAAAGATACGCAGTATTTT; CDR3: CSARDPQRGGKDTQYF